The rows below give T cell receptor beta chains drawn from one sample of a study of beta chain features in type 1 diabetes. The protocol was immunoSEQ multiplex PCR, while the TCRdb copy is restricted to in-frame clones and leaves out a portion. In the table there are hundreds of thousands of clones, 10% to 12% of which are singletons. Sequenced material: naive CD4+ T cells from blood. The receptors shown here come from a woman aged 18-29 years in good health. The CDR3 runs from the conserved cysteine through the conserved F or W. D genes are given only for firm matches. Clone size is stated in some rows and not others, as once, few, many or a class when expanded.

j_call clone_size cdr3_length v_call d_call cdr3_aa cdr3_nt
TRBJ1-2 few 14 TRBV11-2 TRBD1 CASRPTGGFNGYTF TGTGCCAGCAGACCTACAGGGGGCTTTAATGGCTACACCTTC
TRBJ2-3 few 15 TRBV7-3 TRBD2 CASSFQAGGPDTQYF TGTGCCAGCAGCTTCCAAGCGGGAGGCCCAGATACGCAGTATTTT
TRBJ2-2 . 15 TRBV7-3 TRBD2 CASSLGGPFPGELFF TGTGCCAGCAGCCTGGGAGGGCCGTTCCCCGGGGAGCTGTTTTTT
TRBJ2-7 . 13 TRBV10-3 . CAISGTYHYEQYF TGTGCCATCAGCGGGACGTACCACTACGAGCAGTACTTC
TRBJ2-3 . 15 TRBV2 TRBD2 CASLNRTSVPDTQYF TGTGCCAGCCTCAATCGGACTAGCGTACCCGATACGCAGTATTTT
TRBJ2-3 few 14 TRBV29-1 . CSFRGAGWTDTQYF TGCAGCTTCCGAGGGGCAGGGTGGACAGATACGCAGTATTTT
TRBJ2-7 . 14 TRBV5-4 . CASSLVGRGFEQYF TGTGCCAGCAGCTTGGTAGGCCGCGGGTTTGAGCAGTACTTC
TRBJ2-2 . 14 TRBV4-3 . CASSQAGDVGELFF TGCGCCAGCAGCCAAGCTGGGGACGTCGGGGAGCTGTTTTTT
TRBJ2-7 . 14 TRBV5-1 TRBD2 CASRRTSDPYEQYF TGCGCCAGCAGACGAACTAGCGATCCATACGAGCAGTACTTC
TRBJ1-3 . 17 TRBV4-1 . CASSQDGFEGLRNTIYF TGCGCCAGCAGCCAAGATGGCTTTGAGGGGCTGAGAAACACCATATATTTT
TRBJ2-6 few 17 TRBV5-1 . CASSFRGVGSGANVLTF TGCGCCAGCAGCTTCCGGGGAGTAGGATCTGGGGCCAACGTCCTGACTTTC
TRBJ2-2 . 15 TRBV7-3 . CASSLRGPNTGELFF TGTGCCAGCAGCTTACGAGGCCCGAACACCGGGGAGCTGTTTTTT
TRBJ2-1 many 13 TRBV14 . CASSANWALEQFF TGTGCCAGCAGCGCGAACTGGGCCCTCGAGCAGTTCTTC
TRBJ2-3 few 12 TRBV30 TRBD2 CAWSPGLAGGNF TGTGCCTGGAGTCCGGGACTAGCGGGAGGGAATTTT
TRBJ2-3 . 15 TRBV7-9 . CASSRRYGGTDTQYF TGTGCCAGCAGCCGCAGGTACGGAGGCACAGATACGCAGTATTTT
TRBJ1-4 . 15 TRBV2 TRBD1 CASMDRRTTNEKLFF TGTGCCAGCATGGACAGGAGGACAACTAATGAAAAACTGTTTTTT
TRBJ2-7 . 13 TRBV9 . CASSPRFNGEQYF TGTGCCAGCAGCCCCCGATTTAATGGCGAGCAGTACTTC
TRBJ2-3 few 20 TRBV5-1 TRBD2 CASRKLTSGGARTSTDTQYF TGCGCCAGCAGGAAATTGACTAGCGGGGGCGCACGAACTAGCACAGATACGCAGTATTTT
TRBJ1-6 . 15 TRBV7-2 TRBD1 CASSTRTGYGTPLHF TGTGCCAGCAGCACCCGGACAGGGTATGGGACACCCCTCCACTTT
TRBJ2-3 few 12 TRBV7-2 . CASSSNTDTQYF TGTGCCAGCAGTTCGAACACAGATACGCAGTATTTT
TRBJ1-1 . 11 TRBV12-5 . CASAGNTEAFF TGTGCTAGTGCAGGGAACACTGAAGCTTTCTTT
TRBJ2-1 . 11 TRBV7-9 . CASSALGEQFF TGTGCCAGCAGCGCGCTGGGTGAGCAGTTCTTC
TRBJ2-7 few 16 TRBV4-1 TRBD1 CASSQVRRDRVYEQYF TGCGCCAGCAGCCAAGTTCGTCGGGACAGGGTCTACGAGCAGTACTTC
TRBJ1-2 few 13 TRBV29-1 . CSVERGDVYGYTF TGCAGCGTTGAAAGGGGAGATGTCTATGGCTACACCTTC
TRBJ1-2 few 14 TRBV19 . CASSPRGTVYGYTF TGTGCCAGTAGTCCGAGGGGAACAGTCTATGGCTACACCTTC
TRBJ2-1 . 17 TRBV7-2 . CASSFGIVAGFYNEQFF TGTGCCAGCAGCTTTGGGATAGTTGCGGGATTTTACAATGAGCAGTTCTTC
TRBJ2-1 few 16 TRBV5-4 . CASSLGSRLGPNEQFF TGTGCCAGCAGCTTGGGTTCCAGGCTTGGGCCCAATGAGCAGTTCTTC
TRBJ1-2 few 11 TRBV29-1 . CSVGETDGYTF TGCAGCGTTGGGGAGACAGATGGCTACACCTTC
TRBJ2-7 . 14 TRBV14 . CASSQGGSTYEQYF TGTGCCAGCAGCCAAGGGGGGAGCACCTACGAGCAGTACTTC
TRBJ2-6 . 15 TRBV9 . CASSLRASGANVLTF TGTGCCAGCAGCCTCCGGGCCTCTGGGGCCAACGTCCTGACTTTC
TRBJ2-3 few 16 TRBV14 TRBD1 CASSHRTGLHTDTQYF TGTGCCAGCAGCCATAGGACAGGGCTACACACAGATACGCAGTATTTT